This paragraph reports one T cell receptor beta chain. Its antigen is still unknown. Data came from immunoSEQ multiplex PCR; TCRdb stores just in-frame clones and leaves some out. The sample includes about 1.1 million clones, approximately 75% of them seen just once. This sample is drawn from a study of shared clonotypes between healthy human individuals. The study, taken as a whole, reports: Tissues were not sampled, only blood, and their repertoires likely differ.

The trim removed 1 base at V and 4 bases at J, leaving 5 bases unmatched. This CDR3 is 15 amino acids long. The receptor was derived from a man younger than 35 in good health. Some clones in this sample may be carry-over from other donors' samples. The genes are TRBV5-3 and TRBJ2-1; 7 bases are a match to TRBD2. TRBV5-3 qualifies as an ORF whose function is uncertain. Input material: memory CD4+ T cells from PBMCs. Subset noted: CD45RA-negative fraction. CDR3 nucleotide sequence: TGTGCCAGAAGCTTGATCACTAGCGAGTACAATGAGCAGTTCTTC. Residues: CARSLITSEYNEQFF.